These 31 T cell receptor beta chains came from one sample sequenced in a study of identical twins. A single record per CDR3 protein comes from TCRdb applying MiXCR to the 5' RACE reads. The sample lists around 490,000 distinct CDR3 sequences; about a fifth were seen once. The same data also contributed to another study, on yellow fever vaccine responses in identical twins.

Sequenced: CD4+ T cells sorted from blood. These receptors were obtained from a woman aged 18-29 years in good health.

The V call is TRBV7-6, the J call TRBJ1-2; D perhaps matches TRBD1 (6 bases). Trimming left V 1 base short and J 7 bases short, with 10 bases between. Germline V gene sequence: CDR1 SGHVS, CDR2 FNYEAQ. The CDR3 is 13 residues long. This CDR3 is CASSLEGGGGYTF. The CDR3 DNA follows: TGTGCCAGCAGCTTAGAGGGGGGTGGTGGCTACACCTTC. Filled out from reference TRBV7-6 and TRBJ1-2, the complete variable domain reads GAGVSQSPRYKVTKRGQDVALRCDPISGHVSLYWYRQALGQGPEFLTYFNYEAQQDKSGLPNDRFSAERPEGSISTLTIQRTEQRDSAMYRCASSLEGGGGYTFGSGTRLTVV.

The chain couples TRBV11-1 to TRBJ2-7, with TRBD2 matching 11 bases. The CDR3 is 18 residues long. With 1 base clipped from V and 2 bases from J, the junction kept 10 bases outside the gene matches. Germline values: CDR1 SGHAT, CDR2 FQDESV (reference sequence). The CDR3 reads CASSLGIAGGPQAYEQYF. The CDR3 DNA reads TGTGCCAGCAGCTTAGGGATAGCGGGAGGGCCGCAGGCCTACGAGCAGTACTTC.

This clonotype was seen only a few times. The V call is TRBV9, the J call TRBJ2-3; D is unclear. CDR1 is SGDLS and CDR2 is YYNGEE in the germline V gene. The CDR3 is made up of 16 amino acids. V dropped 0 bases and J dropped 1 base, with 12 bases sitting between them. DNA for the CDR3: TGTGCCAGCAGCGTAGGAACGACCTTTCGCACAGATACGCAGTATTTT. Protein product: CASSVGTTFRTDTQYF.

The CDR3 DNA is TGTGCCAGCAGTTTTACAGGGTTCGAGCAGTACGTC. Its translation: CASSFTGFEQYV. V is TRBV14 and J is TRBJ2-7; D is perhaps TRBD1 (6 bases). Trimming removed 6 bases from V and 6 bases from J, with 12 bases in between. This CDR3 is 12 amino acids long. CDR1 is SGHDN, CDR2 FVKESK, per germline.

The chain employs TRBV7-9 and TRBJ2-1, with a possible D match to TRBD1 (6 bases). The V and J ends lost 5 bases and 5 bases respectively, with 10 bases between them. This CDR3 spans 13 amino acids. Germline CDR1 SEHNR, CDR2 FQNEAQ (reference sequence). This CDR3 reads CASSPWTDNEQFF. DNA of the CDR3: TGTGCCAGCAGCCCCTGGACAGACAATGAGCAGTTCTTC.

This clonotype was counted between two and nine times. The V call is TRBV12-3 or TRBV12-4, the J call TRBJ2-7; 8 bases match TRBD1. The CDR3 spans 15 residues. V lost 6 bases, J lost 2 bases, and 9 bases stayed unmatched. CDR3 bases: TGTGCCAGCAGCCAGGGGGCAGGGGAGGCCTACGAGCAGTACTTC. This codes for CASSQGAGEAYEQYF.

This clonotype was recorded once. This may be a read error: a much more frequent sequence differs by one nucleotide. The rearrangement uses TRBV20-1 and TRBJ2-2; the D gene is possibly TRBD1 (5 bases). The CDR3 has 14 amino acids. CDR1 DFQATT and CDR2 SNEGSKA come from the germline V gene (reference sequence). In DNA, the CDR3 is TGCAGTGCTAGACAGGGAACGAACCCCGGGGAGCTGTTTTTT. Translating gives CSARQGTNPGELFF.

A few counts support this clonotype. V is TRBV11-2 and J is TRBJ2-5; D gene unclear. CDR1 is SGHAT, CDR2 FQNNGV, per germline. The CDR3 is 13 amino acids. Deletions cut 3 bases from V and 12 bases from J, with 17 bases between. CDR3: CASSLAQASAKYF. CDR3 in DNA: TGTGCCAGCAGCTTGGCGCAGGCGTCAGCAAAGTACTTC.

The chain couples TRBV7-8 to TRBJ2-3; D tentatively reads TRBD1 or TRBD2 (5 bases each). CDR3 length: 14 residues. Per the germline V gene, CDR1 is SGHVS and CDR2 is FQNEAQ. Deletions cut 5 bases from V and 4 bases from J, with 13 bases between. Here the CDR3 reads CASSPGRGPDTQYF. The DNA of the CDR3 is TGTGCCAGCAGCCCCGGTCGGGGCCCAGATACGCAGTATTTT.

This clonotype has more than one count but fewer than ten. The chain carries TRBV4-1 and TRBJ2-4, with D tentatively TRBD2 (5 bases). The CDR3 has 15 residues. Trimming shortened V by 0 bases and J by 6 bases, and 12 bases separated the two germline ends. Germline lookup yields CDR1 MGHRA and CDR2 YSYEKL. The CDR3: CASSQDGGGANIQYF. CDR3 in DNA: TGCGCCAGCAGCCAAGATGGAGGAGGTGCAAACATTCAGTACTTC.

The chain employs TRBV6-1 and TRBJ2-3; 9 positions agree with TRBD2. This CDR3 is 15 amino acids long. Per germline, CDR1 MNHNS and CDR2 SASEGT. The V and J ends lost 3 bases and 0 bases, in that order; junction bases with no gene match: 1. The CDR3 DNA follows: TGTGCCAGCAGTGAGCGGGGGGGCAGCACAGATACGCAGTATTTT. Protein product: CASSERGGSTDTQYF.

The chain is built from TRBV7-8 and TRBJ2-7; D may be TRBD2 (6 bases). Germline V gene data show CDR1 as SGHVS and CDR2 as FQNEAQ. Trimming left V 5 bases short and J 2 bases short, with 16 bases between. CDR3 length: 15 amino acids. CDR3 sequence (DNA): TGTGCCAGCAGCGGGGGGAGCGGTAATCCCTACGAGCAGTACTTC. Its protein is CASSGGSGNPYEQYF.

The chain has TRBV20-1 and TRBJ1-2; possible D gene TRBD1, 5 bases. The germline V gene has CDR1 DFQATT and CDR2 SNEGSKA (reference sequence). The CDR3 sequence is 12 residues long. V lost 0 bases and J 6 bases, leaving 8 bases between the germline ends. This CDR3 reads CSAREGHDGYTF. The CDR3 DNA reads as TGCAGTGCTAGAGAAGGACATGATGGCTACACCTTC.

The chain links TRBV12-3 or TRBV12-4 to TRBJ1-2; the match to TRBD1 covers 9 bases. This CDR3 region has 15 residues. Trimming cost V 5 bases and J 4 bases; bases outside gene matches: 8. CDR3: CASSRAGQGSYGYTF. In nucleotides, the CDR3 is TGTGCCAGCAGTCGTGCGGGACAGGGCAGCTATGGCTACACCTTC.

The J gene is TRBJ2-2, the V gene TRBV6-1; D is undetermined. From germline, CDR1 is MNHNS and CDR2 SASEGT. V lost 2 bases and J 4 bases, leaving 8 bases between the germline ends. The CDR3 has 14 amino acids. The CDR3 reads CASSERVSTGELFF. CDR3 nucleotides: TGTGCCAGCAGTGAAAGGGTTAGCACCGGGGAGCTGTTTTTT.

This clonotype was counted ten times or more. The chain links TRBV24-1 to TRBJ2-5, with a possible D match to TRBD2 (6 bases). CDR1 and CDR2 from the germline V gene are KGHDR and SFDVKD. The CDR3 is 17 residues long. V was shortened by 3 bases and J by 1 base, with 17 bases between the two germline ends. CDR3 in amino acids: CATSDPISPEGQETQYF. The CDR3 DNA follows: TGTGCCACCAGTGATCCGATCTCCCCGGAGGGCCAAGAGACCCAGTACTTC.

In DNA, the CDR3 is TGTGCCAGCAGGGGGGGGGCTGGAACCTACGAGCAGTACTTC. Protein sequence: CASRGGAGTYEQYF. The chain uses TRBV12-3 or TRBV12-4 and TRBJ2-7; possible D gene TRBD2, 7 bases. V lost 6 bases, J lost 2 bases, and 14 bases lay in between. This CDR3 contains 14 residues.

V and J are TRBV28 and TRBJ2-5, with D maybe TRBD2 (6 bases). Trimming shortened V by 10 bases and J by 5 bases, and 23 bases separated the two germline ends. Germline CDR1 is MDHEN and CDR2 is SYDVKM. This CDR3 has 15 amino acids. As DNA, the CDR3 is TGTGCCATCGCGATGGGGGGAGCGCAATGGGAGACCCAGTACTTC. Protein product: CAIAMGGAQWETQYF.

The chain combines TRBV20-1 with TRBJ2-1; D is perhaps TRBD2 (7 bases). Germline V gene data show CDR1 as DFQATT and CDR2 as SNEGSKA (reference sequence). This CDR3 region has 17 residues. Trimming removed 0 bases at V and 0 bases at J, with 15 bases between. The CDR3 region has the DNA TGCAGTGCTAGAGATCGAGGGGGGGCCAGCTCCTACAATGAGCAGTTCTTC. This sequence encodes CSARDRGGASSYNEQFF.

V gene TRBV20-1 combines with J gene TRBJ2-1; D unclear. This CDR3 is built from 12 residues. The germline gives CDR1 DFQATT, CDR2 SNEGSKA (reference sequence). V was trimmed by 3 bases and J by 10 bases, leaving 13 bases between them. The CDR3 sequence is CSARRESNEQFF. CDR3 DNA sequence: TGCAGTGCTAGGCGCGAGAGTAACGAGCAGTTCTTC.

This clonotype was found a few times. This chain connects TRBV11-2 to TRBJ2-2, with D perhaps matching TRBD2 (7 bases). The V gene's germline CDR1 is SGHAT and CDR2 FQNNGV. Trimming shortened V by 7 bases and J by 3 bases, and 15 bases separated the two germline ends. The CDR3 has 15 amino acids. The CDR3 coding sequence is TGTGCCAGCAACGGGGGGCAGGCCTACACCGGGGAGCTGTTTTTT. It codes for CASNGGQAYTGELFF.

V usage is TRBV29-1 and J usage is TRBJ2-2; 10 bases match TRBD2. CDR1 and CDR2 (germline): SQVTM, ANQGSEA. V gave up 4 bases and J gave up 3 bases; unmatched junction bases: 5. The CDR3 has 15 residues. CDR3 sequence reads: CSVVLAGVDTGELFF. The CDR3 nucleotides read TGCAGCGTTGTGCTAGCGGGAGTCGACACCGGGGAGCTGTTTTTT.

The rearrangement uses TRBV6-1 and TRBJ2-1, with D tentatively TRBD2 (5 bases). This CDR3 has 13 residues. The V end lost 1 base, the J end lost 16 bases, and 17 bases lay between the germline ends. CDR1 and CDR2 from the germline V gene are MNHNS and SASEGT. The DNA for the CDR3 is TGTGCCAGCAGTGAAGTTCATGGAGGCCTCCCCTTCTTC. Translated, it gives CASSEVHGGLPFF.

V and J are TRBV10-3 and TRBJ2-1; TRBD1 matches 10 bases. In germline, CDR1 is ENHRY, CDR2 SYGVKD. Germline trimming cut 6 bases from V and 6 bases from J; bases unmatched to any gene: 5. CDR3 length: 14 residues. The CDR3 is CAISWTGGLNEQFF. CDR3 bases: TGTGCCATCAGCTGGACAGGGGGTCTCAATGAGCAGTTCTTC.

This clonotype was counted between two and nine times. The chain combines TRBV20-1 with TRBJ2-5; D possibly corresponds to TRBD1 (6 bases). Trimming left V 6 bases short and J 5 bases short, with 16 bases between. The CDR3 has 13 residues. The V gene's germline CDR1 is DFQATT and CDR2 SNEGSKA (reference sequence). This CDR3 is CSATSGVRETQYF. The CDR3 nucleotides are TGCAGTGCGACGTCAGGGGTACGGGAGACCCAGTACTTC.

This CDR3 reads CASSPPGLAASTDTQYF. As DNA, the CDR3 is TGTGCCAGCTCACCTCCGGGGCTAGCGGCTAGCACAGATACGCAGTATTTT. V usage is TRBV18 and J usage is TRBJ2-3, with TRBD2 matching over 7 bases. After removal of 3 bases from V and 0 bases from J, the junction contained 9 bases not matched to a gene. Germline V lookup: CDR1 KGHSH, CDR2 LQKENI. The CDR3 is 17 amino acids. The full variable domain, with the rest looked up from reference TRBV18 and TRBJ2-3, is NAGVMQNPRHLVRRRGQEARLRCSPMKGHSHVYWYRQLPEEGLKFMVYLQKENIIDESGMPKERFSAEFPKEGPSILRIQQVVRGDSAAYFCASSPPGLAASTDTQYFGPGTRLTVL.

The chain combines TRBV29-1 with TRBJ1-6; D is undetermined. This CDR3 has 11 amino acids. V shed 1 base and J shed 19 bases, with 14 bases lying between them. CDR1 and CDR2 from the germline V gene are SQVTM and ANQGSEA. CDR3 in amino acids: CSVEVGGNTHF. CDR3 coding DNA: TGCAGCGTTGAAGTTGGAGGGAATACACACTTT.

The gene calls are TRBV5-1 and TRBJ2-3; tentative D call: TRBD1 (5 bases). V lost 0 bases and J 2 bases, leaving 13 bases between the germline ends. This CDR3 is 16 amino acids long. Germline lookup yields CDR1 SGHRS and CDR2 YFSETQ. CDR3 residues: CASSLGAGILTDTQYF. CDR3 DNA: TGCGCCAGCAGCTTGGGAGCAGGGATCCTCACAGATACGCAGTATTTT.

This clonotype was counted between two and nine times. The genes are TRBV27 and TRBJ2-7, with D possibly being TRBD1 or TRBD2 (5 bases each). V lost 0 bases and J lost 6, with 15 bases in between. Germline CDR1 is MNHEY and CDR2 is SMNVEV (reference sequence). The CDR3 totals 15 residues. In nucleotides, the CDR3 is TGTGCCAGCAGTTTATCCCCGTCAGGGAGCGGCGAGCAGTACTTC. This encodes CASSLSPSGSGEQYF.

This clonotype was counted between two and nine times. The rearrangement joins TRBV20-1 to TRBJ1-5; D is unclear. CDR1 and CDR2 (germline): DFQATT, SNEGSKA (reference sequence). V gave up 3 bases and J gave up 0 bases, with 9 bases separating them. The CDR3 loop spans 14 amino acids. The CDR3 DNA reads as TGCAGTGCTAGTCCAGGTAGTAGCAATCAGCCCCAGCATTTT. The encoded protein is CSASPGSSNQPQHF.

The chain combines TRBV25-1 with TRBJ1-2, with TRBD1 as a possible D gene (5 bases). The CDR3 has 13 amino acids. Trimming left V 3 bases short and J 7 bases short, with 12 bases between. Germline values: CDR1 MGHDK, CDR2 SYGVNS. The chain's CDR3 is CASSDPTAGGYTF. CDR3 nucleotide sequence: TGTGCCAGCAGTGACCCGACAGCAGGTGGCTACACCTTC.